This T cell receptor (beta chain) was sequenced in a study of early T cells in non-severe SARS-CoV-2 infection (dated by TCRdb to the early 2020s). Some background on the complete study: Because TCR sequencing relied on bulk RNA taken from unsorted whole blood, pairing of alpha and beta chains was not possible. Beyond this particular receptor, the publication reports: Matching against VDJdb was skewed toward anti-spike CD8 responses, likely underestimated virus-specific expansions, and missed private and CD4 specificities.

The library was obtained by 5' RACE. The reads were generated on a NextSeq 500. Unique molecular identifiers were attached to individual cDNA molecules in the TCR library protocol so that sequencing error and PCR bias could be corrected. TCR alpha and beta chains were both sequenced, and the abundances of alpha and beta sequences in each sample were closely correlated with each other. Regarding the original processing steps: Decombinator V4 was used to annotate the V gene, J gene and CDR3 of the TCR sequences. Expanded TCRs were defined as changing significantly between any two time points under a Poisson model with p below 0.0001. TCR abundances were normalised to the total number of TCRs sequenced per sample and expressed as counts per million. TRAV1-2 paired with TRAJ12, TRAJ20 or TRAJ33 defined MAIT TCRs, while TRAV10 paired with TRAJ18 defined iNKT TCRs. A search of VDJdb, accessed on 1 November 2021, was run for TCRs annotated to CMV, EBV and SARS-CoV-2, with TCRs annotated for multiple antigens excluded. TCRdb redid the processing of the public reads, applying fastp at Q25 and MiXCR, and retained in-frame beta chains. Each record represents a unique CDR3 protein, reported with the most common genes and DNA among its rows. TCRdb's processing, not the authors' own work, is the source of the V and J calls. Within this sample are 85,000 to 95,000 distinct CDR3 sequences, with about 15% of them counted one time only. Just under 0.6% of the sample is in the top ten clones.

A case-control design nested within a healthcare worker cohort in London, UK, was used, with weekly nasopharyngeal swab PCR tests and blood sampling performed. Healthcare workers were enrolled in the week of the UK lockdown, from 23 to 31 March 2020, and were followed every week for up to roughly 16 weeks. V drops 0 bases and J drops 9 bases, leaving 10 bases in between. Its CDR3 holds 13 amino acids, cysteine through phenylalanine. The sequence is cut down to CDR3 DNA, 39 bases in frame from base 1. Via the germline V gene, CDR1 is SGHVS and CDR2 FNYEAQ. As for this clonotype: What antigen it recognizes has not been identified. Base qualities were left out, and no much larger clone turns up one base away.

Rearrangement joined TRBV7-6 to TRBJ2-3, with the D gene too uncertain to name. The receptor was isolated from an adult who was a healthcare worker with PCR-confirmed SARS-CoV-2 infection or an uninfected control (not recorded which). Specimen: whole blood. For the CDR3, the sequence is CASSLAYKGTQYF. The sequence in DNA is TGTGCCAGCAGCTTAGCGTACAAGGGCACGCAGTATTTT. With the portions outside the CDR3 filled from the reference TRBV7-6 and TRBJ2-3 genes, the complete variable region becomes GAGVSQSPRYKVTKRGQDVALRCDPISGHVSLYWYRQALGQGPEFLTYFNYEAQQDKSGLPNDRFSAERPEGSISTLTIQRTEQRDSAMYRCASSLAYKGTQYFGPGTRLTVL.